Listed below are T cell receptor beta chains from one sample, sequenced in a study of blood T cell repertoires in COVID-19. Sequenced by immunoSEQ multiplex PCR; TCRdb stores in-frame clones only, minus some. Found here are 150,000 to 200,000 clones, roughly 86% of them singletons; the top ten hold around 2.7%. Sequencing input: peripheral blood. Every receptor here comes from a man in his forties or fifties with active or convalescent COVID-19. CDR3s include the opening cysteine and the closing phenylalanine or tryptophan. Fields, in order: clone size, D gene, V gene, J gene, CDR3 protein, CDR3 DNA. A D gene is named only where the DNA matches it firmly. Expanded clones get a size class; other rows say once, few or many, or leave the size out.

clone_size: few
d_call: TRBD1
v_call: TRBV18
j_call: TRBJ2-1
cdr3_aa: CASSRQGNEQFF
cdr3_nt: TGTGCCAGCTCTCGACAGGGGAATGAGCAGTTCTTC

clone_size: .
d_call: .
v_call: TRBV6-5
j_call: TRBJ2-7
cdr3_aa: CASRLSMGTREQYF
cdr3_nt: TGTGCCAGCAGACTGTCAATGGGGACTCGCGAGCAGTACTTC

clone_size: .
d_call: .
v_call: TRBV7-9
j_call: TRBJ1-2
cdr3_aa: CASSLGQIANGYTF
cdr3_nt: TGTGCCAGCAGCTTAGGACAGATCGCGAATGGCTACACCTTC

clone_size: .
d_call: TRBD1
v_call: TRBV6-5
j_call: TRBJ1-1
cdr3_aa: CASSYSMFGGGGEAFF
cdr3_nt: TGTGCCAGCAGTTACTCGATGTTTGGAGGGGGCGGTGAAGCTTTCTTT

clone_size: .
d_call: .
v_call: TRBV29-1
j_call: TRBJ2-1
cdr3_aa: CSVEGSGNEQFF
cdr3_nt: TGCAGCGTTGAAGGATCCGGCAATGAGCAGTTCTTC

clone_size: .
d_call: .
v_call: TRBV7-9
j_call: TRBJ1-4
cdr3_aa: CASSLEGRVGEKLFF
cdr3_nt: TGTGCCAGCAGCTTAGAGGGGCGCGTGGGCGAAAAACTGTTTTTT

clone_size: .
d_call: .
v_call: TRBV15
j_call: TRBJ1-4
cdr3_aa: CATSRDGWGRGETFGEKLFF
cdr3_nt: TGTGCCACCAGCAGAGATGGATGGGGAAGGGGCGAAACCTTTGGTGAAAAACTGTTTTTT

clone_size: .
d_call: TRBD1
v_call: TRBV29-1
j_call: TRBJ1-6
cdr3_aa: CSATTGTNSPLHF
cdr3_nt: TGCAGCGCCACGACAGGGACCAATTCACCCCTCCACTTT

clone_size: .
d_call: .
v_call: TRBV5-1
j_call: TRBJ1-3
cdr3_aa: CASSLAAGSSGNTIYF
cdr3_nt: TGCGCCAGCAGCTTGGCCGCGGGAAGCTCTGGAAACACCATATATTTT

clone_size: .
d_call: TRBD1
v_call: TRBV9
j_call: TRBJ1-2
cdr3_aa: CASSVTGENYGYTF
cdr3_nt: TGTGCCAGCAGCGTCACAGGGGAAAACTATGGCTACACCTTC

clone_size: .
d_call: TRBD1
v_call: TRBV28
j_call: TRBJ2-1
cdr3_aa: CASSKPGGRYQFF
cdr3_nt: TGTGCCAGCAGCAAACCAGGGGGCCGCTACCAGTTCTTC

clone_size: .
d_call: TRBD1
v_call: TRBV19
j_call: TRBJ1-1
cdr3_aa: CASSGQGYTEAFF
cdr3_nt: TGTGCCAGTAGCGGACAGGGTTACACTGAAGCTTTCTTT

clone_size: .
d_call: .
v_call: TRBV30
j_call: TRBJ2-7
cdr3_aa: CAWSRTGRGYEQYF
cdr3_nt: TGTGCCTGGAGTCGGACAGGACGGGGGTACGAGCAGTACTTC

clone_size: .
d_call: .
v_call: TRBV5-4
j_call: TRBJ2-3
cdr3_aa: CASSGQSQTQYF
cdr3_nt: TGTGCCAGCAGCGGCCAATCCCAGACGCAGTATTTT

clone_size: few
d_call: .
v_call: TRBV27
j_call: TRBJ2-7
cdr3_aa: CASFTSSYEQYF
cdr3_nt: TGTGCCAGCTTCACCAGCTCCTACGAGCAGTACTTC

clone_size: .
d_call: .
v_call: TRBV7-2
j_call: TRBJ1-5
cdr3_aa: CASSLTTGPYSNQPQHF
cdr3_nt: TGTGCCAGCAGCCTTACGACAGGCCCGTATAGCAATCAGCCCCAGCATTTT

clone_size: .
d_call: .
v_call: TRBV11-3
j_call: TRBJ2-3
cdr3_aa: CASSMWDTNTDTQYF
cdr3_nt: TGTGCCAGCAGCATGTGGGACACCAACACAGATACGCAGTATTTT

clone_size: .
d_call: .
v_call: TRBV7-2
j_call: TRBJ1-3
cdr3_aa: CASSLSGPRGISGNTIYF
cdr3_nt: TGTGCCAGCAGCTTAAGTGGGCCACGAGGGATCTCTGGAAACACCATATATTTT

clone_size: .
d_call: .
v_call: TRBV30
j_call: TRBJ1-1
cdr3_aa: CAWSLFPWTVRNTEAFF
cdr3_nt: TGTGCCTGGAGTCTCTTCCCCTGGACAGTGCGGAACACTGAAGCTTTCTTT

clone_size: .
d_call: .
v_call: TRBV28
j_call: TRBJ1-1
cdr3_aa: CASSSAGWAFF
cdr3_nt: TGTGCCAGCAGTTCCGCGGGATGGGCTTTCTTT

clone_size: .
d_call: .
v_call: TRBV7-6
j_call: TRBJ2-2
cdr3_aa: CASSLNGRGDTGELFF
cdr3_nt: TGTGCCAGCAGCTTAAATGGCAGGGGCGACACCGGGGAGCTGTTTTTT

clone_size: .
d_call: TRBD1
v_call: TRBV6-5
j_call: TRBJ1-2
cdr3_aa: CASSYRPGGNYGYTF
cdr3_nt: TGTGCCAGCAGTTACAGGCCAGGGGGAAACTATGGCTACACCTTC

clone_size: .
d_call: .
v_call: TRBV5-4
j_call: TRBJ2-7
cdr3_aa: CASSRPMDLYYEQYF
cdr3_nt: TGTGCCAGCAGCCGACCTATGGACTTATACTACGAGCAGTACTTC

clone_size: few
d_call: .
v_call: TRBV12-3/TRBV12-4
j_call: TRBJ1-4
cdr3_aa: CASSLSGREKLFF
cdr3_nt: TGTGCCAGCAGTTTAAGCGGTCGGGAAAAACTGTTTTTT

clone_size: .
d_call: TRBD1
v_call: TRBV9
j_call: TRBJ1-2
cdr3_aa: CASREGARDYGYTF
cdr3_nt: TGTGCCAGCAGGGAGGGGGCGCGGGACTATGGCTACACCTTC

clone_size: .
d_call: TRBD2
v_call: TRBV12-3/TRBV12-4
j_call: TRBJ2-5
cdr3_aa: CASSQDQRGTQYF
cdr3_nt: TGTGCCAGCAGTCAGGACCAGCGGGGGACCCAGTACTTC

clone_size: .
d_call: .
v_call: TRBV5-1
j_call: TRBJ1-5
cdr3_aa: CASSIGTNNQPQHF
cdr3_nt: TGCGCCAGCAGCATAGGGACAAATAATCAGCCCCAGCATTTT

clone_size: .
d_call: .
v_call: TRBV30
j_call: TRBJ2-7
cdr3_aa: CAVTGRFTHEQYF
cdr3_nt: TGTGCCGTGACCGGGAGATTCACCCACGAGCAGTACTTC

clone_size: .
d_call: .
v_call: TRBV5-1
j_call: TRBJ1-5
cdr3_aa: CASSPDGAYQPQHF
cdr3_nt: TGCGCCAGCAGCCCTGACGGAGCCTATCAGCCCCAGCATTTT

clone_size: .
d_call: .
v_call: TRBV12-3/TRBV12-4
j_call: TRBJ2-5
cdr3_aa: CASRRLNQETQYF
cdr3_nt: TGTGCCAGCAGAAGACTAAACCAAGAGACCCAGTACTTC

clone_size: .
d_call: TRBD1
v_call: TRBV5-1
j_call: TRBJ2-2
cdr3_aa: CASSPRGSDTGELFF
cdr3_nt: TGCGCCAGCAGCCCCAGGGGGTCGGACACCGGGGAGCTGTTTTTT

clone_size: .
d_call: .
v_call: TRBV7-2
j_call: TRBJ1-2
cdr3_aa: CASKWEGVGYTF
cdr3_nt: TGTGCCAGCAAGTGGGAGGGTGTAGGCTACACCTTC

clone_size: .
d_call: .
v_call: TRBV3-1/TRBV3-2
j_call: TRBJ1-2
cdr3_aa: CASSQGQAGGYTF
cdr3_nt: TGTGCCAGCAGCCAAGGGCAGGCCGGTGGCTACACCTTC

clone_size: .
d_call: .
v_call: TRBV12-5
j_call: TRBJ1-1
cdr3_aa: CASGPSGIPEAFF
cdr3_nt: TGTGCTAGTGGGCCGTCAGGGATCCCTGAAGCTTTCTTT

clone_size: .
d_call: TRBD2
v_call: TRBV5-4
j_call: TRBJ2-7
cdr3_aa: CASSGGGFTYEQYF
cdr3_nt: TGTGCCAGCAGCGGCGGGGGGTTCACCTACGAGCAGTACTTC

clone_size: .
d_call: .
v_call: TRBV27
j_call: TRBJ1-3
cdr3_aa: CASSQTVSGNTIYF
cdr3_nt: TGTGCCAGCAGTCAGACAGTCTCTGGAAACACCATATATTTT

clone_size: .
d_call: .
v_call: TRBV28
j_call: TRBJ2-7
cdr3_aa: CASSFSPRDEQYF
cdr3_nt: TGTGCCAGCAGTTTCTCCCCCCGAGACGAGCAGTACTTC

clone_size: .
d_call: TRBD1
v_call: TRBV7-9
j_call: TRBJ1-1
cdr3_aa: CASSSQGAAYTEAFF
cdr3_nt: TGTGCCAGCAGCTCGCAGGGGGCGGCTTACACTGAAGCTTTCTTT

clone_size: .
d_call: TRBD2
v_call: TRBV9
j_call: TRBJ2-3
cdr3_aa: CASSVELAGVSSTDTQYF
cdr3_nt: TGTGCCAGCAGCGTAGAACTAGCGGGGGTCAGTTCGACAGATACGCAGTATTTT

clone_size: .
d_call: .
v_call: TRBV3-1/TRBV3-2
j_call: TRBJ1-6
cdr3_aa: CASSQVRDSPLHF
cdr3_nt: TGTGCCAGCAGCCAAGTGAGAGATTCACCCCTCCACTTT

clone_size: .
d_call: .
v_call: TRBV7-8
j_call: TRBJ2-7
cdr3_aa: CASSLDPSVEQYF
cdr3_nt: TGTGCCAGCAGCTTAGACCCTAGTGTCGAGCAGTACTTC

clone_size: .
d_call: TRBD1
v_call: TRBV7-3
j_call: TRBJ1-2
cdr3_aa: CASSFGRGDGYTF
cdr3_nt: TGTGCCAGCAGCTTCGGCAGGGGGGATGGCTACACCTTC

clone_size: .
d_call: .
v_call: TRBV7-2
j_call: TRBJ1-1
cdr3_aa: CASSYVGVDTEAFF
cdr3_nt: TGTGCCAGCAGCTACGTAGGGGTGGACACTGAAGCTTTCTTT

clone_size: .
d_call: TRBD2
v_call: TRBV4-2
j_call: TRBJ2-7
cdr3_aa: CASSQETTSGAGDEQYF
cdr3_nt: TGTGCCAGCAGCCAAGAAACGACTAGCGGGGCTGGGGACGAGCAGTACTTC

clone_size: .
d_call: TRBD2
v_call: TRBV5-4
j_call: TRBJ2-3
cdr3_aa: CASSFRLAGPTDTQYF
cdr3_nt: TGTGCCAGCAGCTTTAGACTAGCGGGGCCCACAGATACGCAGTATTTT

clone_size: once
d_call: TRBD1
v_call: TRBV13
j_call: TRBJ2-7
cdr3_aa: CASSDGQAWNEQYF
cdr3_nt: TGTGCCAGCAGCGATGGACAGGCTTGGAATGAGCAGTACTTC

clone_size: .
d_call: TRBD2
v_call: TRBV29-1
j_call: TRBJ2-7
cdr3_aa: CSEYRPNSGAYASSLYEQYF
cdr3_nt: TGCAGCGAGTATAGACCGAATAGCGGGGCGTACGCCTCCAGCCTGTACGAGCAGTACTTC

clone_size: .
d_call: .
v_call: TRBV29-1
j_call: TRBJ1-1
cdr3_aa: CSVDPSTEAFF
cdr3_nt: TGCAGCGTTGACCCTAGCACTGAAGCTTTCTTT

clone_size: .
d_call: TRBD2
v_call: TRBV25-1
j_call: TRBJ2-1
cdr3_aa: CASEPRGLNSYNEQFF
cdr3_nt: TGTGCCAGCGAGCCGCGGGGGTTAAATTCCTACAATGAGCAGTTCTTC

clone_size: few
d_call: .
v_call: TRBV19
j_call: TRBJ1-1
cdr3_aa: CASSPSQNTEAFF
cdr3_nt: TGTGCCAGTTCCCCCTCACAGAACACTGAAGCTTTCTTT

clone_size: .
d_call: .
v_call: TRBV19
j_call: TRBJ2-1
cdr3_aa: CASKQGSLYNEQFF
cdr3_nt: TGTGCCAGTAAACAGGGTTCGCTCTACAATGAGCAGTTCTTC

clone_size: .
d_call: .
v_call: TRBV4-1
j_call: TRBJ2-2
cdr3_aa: CASSQGRTRGGELFF
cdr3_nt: TGCGCCAGCAGCCAAGGACGGACCCGGGGCGGGGAGCTGTTTTTT

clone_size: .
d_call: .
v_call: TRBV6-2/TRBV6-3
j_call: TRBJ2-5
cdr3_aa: CASSYSIAPEETQYF
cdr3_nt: TGTGCCAGCAGTTACTCGATCGCCCCAGAAGAGACCCAGTACTTC

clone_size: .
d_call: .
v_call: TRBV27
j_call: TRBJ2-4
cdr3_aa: CASSLLAKNIQYF
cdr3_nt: TGTGCCAGCAGTTTACTAGCCAAAAACATTCAGTACTTC

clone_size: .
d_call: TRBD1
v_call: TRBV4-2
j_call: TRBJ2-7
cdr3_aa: CASSQLPGTGGYEQYF
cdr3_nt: TGTGCCAGCAGCCAACTTCCCGGGACAGGCGGTTACGAGCAGTACTTC

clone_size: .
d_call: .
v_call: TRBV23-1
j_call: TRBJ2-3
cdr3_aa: CASSHLGSRVPSTADTQYF
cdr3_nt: TGCGCCAGCAGTCATTTGGGGTCCAGGGTGCCCAGTACAGCAGATACGCAGTATTTT

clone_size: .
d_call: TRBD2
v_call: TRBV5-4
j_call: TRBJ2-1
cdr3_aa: CASSLYGGNEQFF
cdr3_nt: TGTGCCAGCAGCTTGTACGGGGGGAATGAGCAGTTCTTC

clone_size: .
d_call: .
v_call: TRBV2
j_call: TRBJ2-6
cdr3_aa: CASSGSPGAGANVLTF
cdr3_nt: TGTGCCAGCAGTGGCTCCCCAGGGGCTGGGGCCAACGTCCTGACTTTC